A selection of T cell receptor beta chains follows, all from one sample in a study of blood T cell repertoires in COVID-19. Sequencing was performed with immunoSEQ multiplex PCR; in TCRdb, only in-frame clones are kept and a portion is missing. Among 70,000 or so clones, about 90% were seen once, and the ten largest hold approximately 8%. The specimen was peripheral blood. All receptors derive from a human donor in a cohort sampled during active COVID-19. Both conserved end residues are trimmed from each CDR3. The D gene is left open where the match is weak.

v_call,d_call,j_call,cdr3_aa
TRBV30,TRBD1,TRBJ1-6,AFTGTGGSNSPLH
TRBV6-6,NA,TRBJ2-7,ASSYSRDNSYEQY
TRBV11-2,TRBD1,TRBJ2-6,ASTNPTGGTYGANVLT
TRBV6-5,NA,TRBJ1-3,ASSYGGSSGNTIY
TRBV5-4,TRBD2,TRBJ2-7,ASSLVSGLESEQY
TRBV14,NA,TRBJ1-1,ASSPTGLTNTEAF
TRBV2,TRBD2,TRBJ2-5,ASSGSERGLVETQY
TRBV30,NA,TRBJ1-4,ACLGDEKLF
TRBV7-2,TRBD1,TRBJ1-6,ASSHGQGSSPLH
TRBV7-2,NA,TRBJ1-1,ASSLDRHRSAF
TRBV4-3,TRBD1,TRBJ1-2,ASSHVTGALSRGYT
TRBV28,TRBD1,TRBJ1-2,ASSRTGESYGYT
TRBV11-2,NA,TRBJ2-1,ASSWTRASPRTHEQF
TRBV6-5,NA,TRBJ1-4,ASSYSVQDNEKLF
TRBV18,TRBD1,TRBJ2-7,ASSTTGGDLYEQY
TRBV6-4,NA,TRBJ1-2,ASSDPGYGYT
TRBV11-2,NA,TRBJ2-1,ASSLGWLSGPNEQF
TRBV30,NA,TRBJ2-1,AWRGSPNPNEQF
TRBV5-1,TRBD2,TRBJ2-1,ASASPGLATGEQF
TRBV20-1,NA,TRBJ2-7,SAIYSGEQY
TRBV4-1,NA,TRBJ2-6,ASSQVDSTNVLT
TRBV2,NA,TRBJ2-7,ASSQGPYEQY
TRBV28,TRBD1,TRBJ1-6,ATSPPGQGDSPLH
TRBV28,TRBD2,TRBJ2-1,ASSTSTSGGYNEQF
TRBV2,NA,TRBJ2-7,ASSDSSYEQY
TRBV5-4,TRBD1,TRBJ1-2,AIGQDRNYGYT
TRBV7-3,TRBD1,TRBJ2-5,ASSLKAGGSQETQY
TRBV28,NA,TRBJ2-7,ASSTPGQGPYEQY
TRBV19,TRBD1,TRBJ2-7,ASSSPGQGFYEQY
TRBV10-2,TRBD1,TRBJ1-5,ASSDVGTGLHQPQH
TRBV4-1,NA,TRBJ2-7,ASSRLEGRYEQY